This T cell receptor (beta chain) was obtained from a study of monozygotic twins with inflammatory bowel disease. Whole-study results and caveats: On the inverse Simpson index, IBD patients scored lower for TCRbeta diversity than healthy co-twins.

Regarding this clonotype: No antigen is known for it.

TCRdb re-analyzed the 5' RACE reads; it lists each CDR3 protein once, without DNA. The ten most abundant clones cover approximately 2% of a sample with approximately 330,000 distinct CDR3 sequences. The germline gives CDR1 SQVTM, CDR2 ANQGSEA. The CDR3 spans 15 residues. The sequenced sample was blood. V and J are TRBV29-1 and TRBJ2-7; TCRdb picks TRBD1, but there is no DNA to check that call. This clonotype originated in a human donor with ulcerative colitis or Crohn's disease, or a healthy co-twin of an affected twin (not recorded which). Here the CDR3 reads CSVEGGEGADYEQYF.